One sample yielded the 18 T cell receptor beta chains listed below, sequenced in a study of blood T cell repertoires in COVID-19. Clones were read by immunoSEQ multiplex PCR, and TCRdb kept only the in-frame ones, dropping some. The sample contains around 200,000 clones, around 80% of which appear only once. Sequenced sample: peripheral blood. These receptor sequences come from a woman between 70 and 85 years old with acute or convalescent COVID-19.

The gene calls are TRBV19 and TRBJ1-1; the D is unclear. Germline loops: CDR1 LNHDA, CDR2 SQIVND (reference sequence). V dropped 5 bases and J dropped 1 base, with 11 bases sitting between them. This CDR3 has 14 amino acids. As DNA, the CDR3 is TGTGCCAGTAGTCGGACTATCTCGAACACTGAAGCTTTCTTT. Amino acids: CASSRTISNTEAFF.

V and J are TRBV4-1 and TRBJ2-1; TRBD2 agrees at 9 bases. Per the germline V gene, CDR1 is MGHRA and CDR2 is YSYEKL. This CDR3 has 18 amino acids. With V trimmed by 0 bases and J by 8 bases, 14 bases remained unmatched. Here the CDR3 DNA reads TGCGCCAGCAGCCAAGATCCTTCAGACGCGGGAGGGCGTCATGAGCAGTTCTTC. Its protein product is CASSQDPSDAGGRHEQFF.

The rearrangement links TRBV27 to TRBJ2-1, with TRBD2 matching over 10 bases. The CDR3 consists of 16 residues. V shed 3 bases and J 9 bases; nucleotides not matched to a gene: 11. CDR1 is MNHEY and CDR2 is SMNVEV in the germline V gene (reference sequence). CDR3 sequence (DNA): TGTGCCAGCAGTTTCTACGCTAGCGGGAGTGTGGGTGAGCAGTTCTTC. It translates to CASSFYASGSVGEQFF.

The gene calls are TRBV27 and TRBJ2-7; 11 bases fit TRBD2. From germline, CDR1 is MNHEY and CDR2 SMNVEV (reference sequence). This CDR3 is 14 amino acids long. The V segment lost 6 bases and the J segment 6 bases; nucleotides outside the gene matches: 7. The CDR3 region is CASRIAGGSLEQYF. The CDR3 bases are TGTGCCAGCAGGATAGCGGGAGGGAGTCTCGAGCAGTACTTC.

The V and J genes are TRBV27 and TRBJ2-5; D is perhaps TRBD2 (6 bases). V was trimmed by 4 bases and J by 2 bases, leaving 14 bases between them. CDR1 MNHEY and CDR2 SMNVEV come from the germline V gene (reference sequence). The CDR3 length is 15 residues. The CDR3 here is CASSSQGLVQETQYF. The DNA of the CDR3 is TGTGCCAGCAGTTCTCAGGGACTCGTTCAAGAGACCCAGTACTTC.

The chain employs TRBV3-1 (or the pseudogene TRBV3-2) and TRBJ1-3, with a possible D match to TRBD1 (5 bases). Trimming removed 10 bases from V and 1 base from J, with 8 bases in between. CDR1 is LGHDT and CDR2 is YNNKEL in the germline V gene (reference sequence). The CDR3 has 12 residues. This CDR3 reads CAIQGSGNTIYF. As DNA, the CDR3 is TGTGCCATCCAGGGTTCTGGAAACACCATATATTTT.

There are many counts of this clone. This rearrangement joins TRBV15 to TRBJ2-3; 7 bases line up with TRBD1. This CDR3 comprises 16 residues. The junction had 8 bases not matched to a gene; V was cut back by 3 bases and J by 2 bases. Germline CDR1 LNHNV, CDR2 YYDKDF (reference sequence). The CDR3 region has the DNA TGTGCCACCAGCAGGGTACAGGGGACCTACACAGATACGCAGTATTTT. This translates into CATSRVQGTYTDTQYF.

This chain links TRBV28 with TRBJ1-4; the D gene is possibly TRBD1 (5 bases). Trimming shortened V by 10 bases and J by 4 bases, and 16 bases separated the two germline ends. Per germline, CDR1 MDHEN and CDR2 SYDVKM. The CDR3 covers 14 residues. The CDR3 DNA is TGTGCCACCCTCGGTGGGACTAATAATGAAAAACTGTTTTTT. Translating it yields CATLGGTNNEKLFF.

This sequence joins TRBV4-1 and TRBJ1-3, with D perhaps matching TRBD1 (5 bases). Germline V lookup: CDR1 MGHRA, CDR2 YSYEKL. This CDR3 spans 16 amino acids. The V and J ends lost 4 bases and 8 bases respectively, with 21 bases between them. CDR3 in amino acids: CASSRLGTLPRDTIYF. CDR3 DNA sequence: TGCGCCAGCAGCCGCCTGGGGACTCTCCCGCGAGACACCATATATTTT.

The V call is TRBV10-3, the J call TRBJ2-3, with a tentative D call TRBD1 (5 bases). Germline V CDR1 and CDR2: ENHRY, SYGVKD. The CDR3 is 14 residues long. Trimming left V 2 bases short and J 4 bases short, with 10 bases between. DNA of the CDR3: TGTGCCATCAGTGAGCGACAGCACCCAGATACGCAGTATTTT. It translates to CAISERQHPDTQYF.

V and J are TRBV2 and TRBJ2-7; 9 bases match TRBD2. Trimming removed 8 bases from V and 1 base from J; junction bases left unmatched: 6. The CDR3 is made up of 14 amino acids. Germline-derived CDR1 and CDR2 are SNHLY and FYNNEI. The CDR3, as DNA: TGTGCCAGCGGATCTAGCGGGACTTCCTACGAGCAGTACTTC. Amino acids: CASGSSGTSYEQYF.

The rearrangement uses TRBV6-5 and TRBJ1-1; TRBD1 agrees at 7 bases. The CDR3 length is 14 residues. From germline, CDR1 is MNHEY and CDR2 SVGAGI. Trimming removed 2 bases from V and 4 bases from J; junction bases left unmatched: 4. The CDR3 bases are TGTGCCAGCAGTTACGCACAGGGGAGCACTGAAGCTTTCTTT. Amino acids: CASSYAQGSTEAFF.

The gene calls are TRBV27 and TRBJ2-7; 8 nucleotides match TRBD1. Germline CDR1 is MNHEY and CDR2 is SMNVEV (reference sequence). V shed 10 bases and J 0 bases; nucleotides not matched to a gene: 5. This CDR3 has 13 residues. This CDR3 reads CATRGRDSYEQYF. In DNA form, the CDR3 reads TGTGCCACCAGGGGGCGGGACTCCTACGAGCAGTACTTC.

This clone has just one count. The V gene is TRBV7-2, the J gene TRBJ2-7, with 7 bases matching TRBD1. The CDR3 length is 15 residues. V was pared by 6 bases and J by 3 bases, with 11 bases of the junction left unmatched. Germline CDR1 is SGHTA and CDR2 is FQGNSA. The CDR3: CASRPQGIPDYEQYF. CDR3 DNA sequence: TGTGCCAGCAGACCACAGGGGATCCCTGACTACGAGCAGTACTTC.

DNA of the CDR3: TGTGCCACCAGCAGAGATAAGGGGACTAGCACTCTATATGAGCAGTTCTTC. Amino acids: CATSRDKGTSTLYEQFF. J is TRBJ2-1 and V is TRBV15, with 9 nucleotides matching TRBD2. CDR1 and CDR2 (germline): LNHNV, YYDKDF (reference sequence). The CDR3 length is 17 residues. Trimming removed 0 bases from V and 8 bases from J; junction bases left unmatched: 11.

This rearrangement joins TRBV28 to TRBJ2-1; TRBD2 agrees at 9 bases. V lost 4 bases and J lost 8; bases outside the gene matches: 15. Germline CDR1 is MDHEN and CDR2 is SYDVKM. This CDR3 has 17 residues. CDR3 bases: TGTGCCAGCAGTTGGAGGAGGCGGGAGGGCCGGAAAGATGAGCAGTTCTTC. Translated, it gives CASSWRRREGRKDEQFF.

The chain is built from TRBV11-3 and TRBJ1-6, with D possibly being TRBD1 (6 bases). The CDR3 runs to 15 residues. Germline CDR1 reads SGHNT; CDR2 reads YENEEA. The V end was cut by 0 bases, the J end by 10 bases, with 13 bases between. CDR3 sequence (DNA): TGTGCCAGCAGCTTAGAATTGGGGGCATGGTCACCCCTCCACTTT. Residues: CASSLELGAWSPLHF.

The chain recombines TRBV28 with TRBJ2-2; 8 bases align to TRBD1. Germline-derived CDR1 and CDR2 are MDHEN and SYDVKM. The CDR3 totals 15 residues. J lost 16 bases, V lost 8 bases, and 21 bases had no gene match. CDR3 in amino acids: CASGGGQASNGVSFF. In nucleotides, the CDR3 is TGTGCCAGCGGAGGGGGACAGGCTTCAAACGGGGTGTCGTTTTTT.